One T cell receptor (beta chain) is described in this entry. Its target is unknown. The source of the sample is a study of vaccination effects on CD4 cells after COVID-19. V was clipped by 4 bases and J by 4 bases, with 17 bases between them. The CDR3 has 15 residues. Germline V gives CDR1 SGHRS, CDR2 YFSETQ. After around nine days in culture, the CD4+ T cells were isolated. General study findings and limits: Clones that were induced by infection or by vaccine showed marked contraction late after vaccination.

The table came from immunoSEQ multiplex PCR; TCRdb's copy has only in-frame clones and leaves some out. The data contain 70,000 to 85,000 clones, approximately 77% of them singletons. The starting material was CD4+ T cells from PBMCs cultured without peptide, obtained before COVID-19 vaccination. This TCR was recovered from a human donor who received a COVID-19 vaccine. J is TRBJ1-1 and V is TRBV5-1, with a possible D match to TRBD1 (5 bases). The CDR3 loop reads CASSPWDGGSTEAFF. The CDR3, as DNA: TGCGCCAGCAGCCCTTGGGACGGAGGGTCCACTGAAGCTTTCTTT.